This note documents a single T cell receptor (beta chain) sequence. Its cognate antigen is unknown. Starting from about 0.45 ug of total RNA, TCR libraries were made with linear amplification. Original processing methods: Sequencing covered around 78,000 rearranged alpha-chain transcripts across roughly 5 healthy donors. TCRdb re-called the reads through MiXCR, storing one row per CDR3 protein. These V and J calls derive from TCRdb rather than the authors' analysis. The sample yields 180,000 or so distinct CDR3 sequences, over 60% seen once. The sample comes from a study of healthy donors' naive CD4 and CD8 T cells. Looking at the study overall: Donors spanned ages 20-25, 40-50 and 60-70 years, half female.

Germline CDR1 reads SQVTM; CDR2 reads ANQGSEA. V was clipped by 5 bases and J by 2 bases, with 16 bases between them. The CDR3 spans 14 residues. Study observations and caveats: CDR3 charge plus V and J genes appeared to account for 10% to 15% of CD4/CD8 variance.

Sequenced input: naive CD4+ and CD8+ T cells sorted from blood, pooled from several donors. The source is a pool of human donors in good health; the sample pools cells from several healthy donors. This chain uses TRBV29-1 with TRBJ2-7, with D possibly TRBD2 on 5 matching bases. The CDR3 nucleotides are TGCAGCGTTTCTCCCGCGGGTAGGACCTACGAGCAGTACTTC. Translating it yields CSVSPAGRTYEQYF.